What follows are 11 T cell receptor beta chains derived from one specimen sequenced in a study of beta chain features in type 1 diabetes. No antigen is known for these receptors. All of the isolated RNA was reverse transcribed, so expressed TCRB transcripts were sequenced. Assay used: immunoSEQ multiplex PCR; TCRdb lists only in-frame clones, some missing. In the table there are under 850,000 clones, around an eighth of which are singletons. Findings and caveats of the study: Shorter TCRB CDR3s, moderately but significantly so, were found in Type 1 diabetes patients in all four CD4+ subsets.

Sequenced sample: naive CD4+ T cells from blood. The receptor source for this set is a man between 18 and 29 years old with type 1 diabetes.

This clone was detected a few times. This sequence joins TRBV18 and TRBJ2-7; a weak D match, TRBD1 (6 bases). V lost 3 bases and J lost 2, with 11 bases in between. Germline CDR1 is KGHSH and CDR2 is LQKENI. The CDR3 is made up of 14 amino acids. DNA of the CDR3: TGTGCCAGCTCACCGGAGACAGGCGCCTACGAGCAGTACTTC. It translates to CASSPETGAYEQYF.

This clone has more than one count but fewer than ten. The V gene is TRBV7-2, the J gene TRBJ2-3, with a weak D call TRBD1 (5 bases). CDR1 SGHTA and CDR2 FQGNSA come from the germline V gene. The V gene lost 1 base and the J gene lost 1 base, with 9 bases spanning the gap. The CDR3 is 15 amino acids. The CDR3 sequence is CASSLGQGGTDTQYF. CDR3 nucleotide sequence: TGTGCCAGCAGCTTAGGTCAAGGGGGCACAGATACGCAGTATTTT.

The chain employs TRBV6-1 and TRBJ1-2; perhaps TRBD1 as D (5 bases). There are 12 residues in the CDR3. Germline CDR1 MNHNS, CDR2 SASEGT. Trimming cost V 5 bases and J 7 bases, with 11 bases left between them. The CDR3 is CASSPRGAGYTF. Here the CDR3 DNA reads TGTGCCAGCAGTCCACGCGGGGCTGGCTACACCTTC.

V usage is TRBV7-9 and J usage is TRBJ2-7; D perhaps matches TRBD1 (7 bases). This CDR3 contains 15 residues. The V gene's germline CDR1 is SEHNR and CDR2 FQNEAQ (reference sequence). With 3 bases removed from V and 4 bases from J, the gap between germline ends came to 16 bases. The CDR3 DNA is TGTGCCAGCAGCTTGGCCGGAGGGGGCGTATACGAGCAGTACTTC. Protein: CASSLAGGGVYEQYF.

This clone was picked up a small number of times. Other DNA sequences in this sample translate to the same CDR3. The rearrangement uses TRBV6-1 and TRBJ1-2, with 7 bases aligning to TRBD1. Germline V gene sequence: CDR1 MNHNS, CDR2 SASEGT. The CDR3 contains 15 residues. Losses at the gene ends were 5 bases for V and 8 bases for J; bases not matched to a gene: 14. CDR3: CASSPRFEGAVGYTF. The CDR3 DNA sequence: TGTGCCAGCAGTCCCCGATTTGAGGGGGCAGTAGGCTACACCTTC.

The V gene is TRBV6-6, the J gene TRBJ2-3, with D tentatively TRBD1 or TRBD2 (7 bases each). CDR1 and CDR2 (germline): MNHNY, SVGAGI (reference sequence). V dropped 6 bases and J dropped 6 bases, with 13 bases sitting between them. The CDR3 covers 13 residues. DNA of the CDR3: TGTGCCAGCAGGGGAGGGGGCCTGGATACGCAGTATTTT. Translating it yields CASRGGGLDTQYF.

CDR3 amino acids: CASSSYQGAGNDQPQHF. CDR3 sequence (DNA): TGTGCCAGCAGCTCATACCAGGGGGCAGGTAACGATCAGCCCCAGCATTTT. This chain joins TRBV7-9 and TRBJ1-5, with 8 bases fitting TRBD1. Germline loops: CDR1 SEHNR, CDR2 FQNEAQ (reference sequence). CDR3 size: 17 residues. V shed 4 bases and J 5 bases; nucleotides not matched to a gene: 13.

This clone was detected only a few times. V gene TRBV6-5 combines with J gene TRBJ2-2; D may match TRBD1 or TRBD2 (5 bases each). The CDR3 spans 15 residues. The ends were cut back, 6 bases at V and 1 base at J, with 12 bases in the middle. Germline-derived CDR1 and CDR2 are MNHEY and SVGAGI. The CDR3 here is CASRGTEKNTGELFF. The CDR3 DNA reads as TGTGCCAGCAGGGGGACGGAAAAGAACACCGGGGAGCTGTTTTTT.

This clone has a handful of counts. This chain uses TRBV4-1 with TRBJ1-5, with unresolved D. Germline CDR1 reads MGHRA; CDR2 reads YSYEKL. The CDR3 extends over 13 amino acids. Trimming took 0 bases from V and 5 from J, leaving 5 bases between them. In DNA form, the CDR3 reads TGCGCCAGCAGCCAAGATCTAGATCAGCCCCAGCATTTT. It specifies CASSQDLDQPQHF.

In the case of this clone: The same CDR3 also results from other DNA sequences found in this sample. V gene TRBV10-3 combines with J gene TRBJ1-2; D is unresolved. The CDR3 loop spans 13 amino acids. Germline V lookup: CDR1 ENHRY, CDR2 SYGVKD. The V gene lost 3 bases and the J gene lost 0 bases, with 5 bases spanning the gap. The CDR3 nucleotides are TGTGCCATCAGTGACAGGCCTAACTATGGCTACACCTTC. Amino acids: CAISDRPNYGYTF.

The V gene is TRBV15, the J gene TRBJ1-3; D uncertain. CDR1 and CDR2 (germline): LNHNV, YYDKDF (reference sequence). The CDR3 has 16 residues. The V gene lost 3 bases and the J gene lost 1 base, with 13 bases spanning the gap. Written as DNA, the CDR3 is TGTGCCACCAGCAGGGATCCAATGGTTTCTGGAAACACCATATATTTT. Protein sequence: CATSRDPMVSGNTIYF.